This T cell receptor beta chain stems from a study of early T cells in non-severe SARS-CoV-2 infection. For the study at large: It was bulk RNA from unsorted whole blood that was sequenced, and the chains were unpaired. Findings of the study overall: VDJdb matching skewed toward anti-spike CD8 responses, missing private and CD4 specificities.

This CDR3 is built from 12 residues. Germline V gene data show CDR1 as SQVTM and CDR2 as ANQGSEA. Losses at the gene ends were 6 bases for V and 3 bases for J; bases not matched to a gene: 5. Each single cDNA molecule received a unique molecular identifier. TCRdb itself ran the 5' RACE reads through MiXCR, one entry per CDR3 protein. Here the sample spans 45,000 or so distinct CDR3 sequences, 11% being singletons. In the case of this clonotype: Its antigen is not known.

This chain uses TRBV29-1 with TRBJ2-7; 7 nucleotides line up with TRBD2. This TCR came from an adult who was a healthcare worker with PCR-confirmed SARS-CoV-2 infection or an uninfected control (not recorded which). Material: whole blood. CDR3 sequence reads: CSVAGFGYEQYF. DNA for the CDR3: TGCAGCGTAGCGGGATTCGGCTACGAGCAGTACTTC.